This record covers a single T cell receptor (beta chain). Authors' data handling: The assay estimated nucleated cells by amplifying reference gene primers. Profiled with immunoSEQ multiplex PCR; TCRdb holds only in-frame clones, not every one. V, J and clone size are taken as reported in that table, and D and trimming were inferred from the DNA itself. This table has fewer than 150,000 clones, less than 85% appearing once. The germline gives CDR1 SGHTA, CDR2 FQGNSA. The CDR3 totals 12 residues. V lost 7 bases to trimming and J lost 11 bases; unmatched junction nucleotides: 8. These data come from a study of blood T cell repertoires in COVID-19. In the study overall: Acute and convalescent COVID-19 samples came from the United States, Italy and Spain. The cDNA or gDNA used as material had been derived from T cells, B-cell-depleted T cells, or PBMCs.

The chain carries TRBV7-2 and TRBJ1-1; 9 bases align to TRBD1. The sequence was obtained from a human donor in a cohort sampled during active COVID-19. The material sequenced was peripheral blood. CDR3 sequence (DNA): TGTGCCAGCACTCTAAGGGGACAGGGTGCTTTCTTT. Protein product: CASTLRGQGAFF.